These 27 T cell receptor beta chains originate from one sample sequenced in a study of technical replicates of blood from a handful of donors. Clones were read by immunoSEQ multiplex PCR, and TCRdb kept only the in-frame ones, dropping some. The table lists tens of thousands of clones, roughly 98% of them singletons. Sequencing input: T cells isolated from PBMCs. These receptors originate from a human donor in good health.

The gene calls are TRBV5-1 and TRBJ2-2, with D hard to call. Trimming removed 0 bases at V and 5 bases at J, with 5 bases between. In germline, CDR1 is SGHRS, CDR2 YFSETQ. The CDR3 sequence is 13 residues long. The CDR3 protein is CASSLALTGELFF. In DNA, the CDR3 is TGCGCCAGCAGCTTGGCCTTAACCGGGGAGCTGTTTTTT. The complete variable domain, with remaining parts taken from reference TRBV5-1 and TRBJ2-2, reads KAGVTQTPRYLIKTRGQQVTLSCSPISGHRSVSWYQQTPGQGLQFLFEYFSETQRNKGNFPGRFSGRQFSNSRSEMNVSTLELGDSALYLCASSLALTGELFFGEGSRLTVL.

This chain links TRBV30 with TRBJ2-5, with D uncertain. V was cut by 5 bases and J by 5 bases, with 15 bases left in between. Germline-derived CDR1 and CDR2 are GTSNPN and SVGIG (reference sequence). The CDR3 covers 13 residues. The CDR3 sequence: CAWSSHLGETQYF. The CDR3 DNA sequence: TGTGCCTGGTCATCGCACCTCGGGGAGACCCAGTACTTC.

This chain links TRBV11-2 with TRBJ1-1, with D maybe TRBD1 (6 bases). Germline-derived CDR1 and CDR2 are SGHAT and FQNNGV. This CDR3 spans 13 amino acids. Trimming cost V 5 bases and J 8 bases, with 15 bases left between them. CDR3 coding DNA: TGTGCCAGCAGCCCGGACGGACAGAAGGAAGCTTTCTTT. This gives the protein CASSPDGQKEAFF.

The chain recombines TRBV5-8 with TRBJ1-6, with no clear D. The CDR3 runs 12 residues. V lost 2 bases to trimming and J lost 13 bases, with 10 bases between them. Germline V gene data show CDR1 as SGHTS and CDR2 as YDEGEE. The CDR3 loop is CASSFRPEPLHF. In DNA, the CDR3 is TGTGCCAGCAGCTTTCGTCCGGAGCCCCTCCACTTT.

This clone was counted once. Here the CDR3 DNA reads TGTGCCAGCAGTGATCTCGGGCTTACAGGACAGTTCAATGAAGCTTTCTTT. It is translated as CASSDLGLTGQFNEAFF. This chain joins TRBV25-1 and TRBJ1-1; a weak D match, TRBD1 (6 bases). Germline V gene sequence: CDR1 MGHDK, CDR2 SYGVNS. Trimming cost V 3 bases and J 7 bases, with 24 bases left between them. The CDR3 is 17 amino acids.

The chain uses TRBV12-5 and TRBJ2-1; TRBD1 matches 8 bases. Germline CDR1 and CDR2: LGHNT and FRNRAP. The CDR3 covers 10 residues. J lost 15 bases, V lost 8 bases, and 6 bases had no gene match. In nucleotides, the CDR3 is TGTGCTAGTAGTAGGACAGGGCTGTTCTTC. Translation: CASSRTGLFF.

The chain combines TRBV7-9 with TRBJ1-1; unclear D gene. Germline V gene data show CDR1 as SEHNR and CDR2 as FQNEAQ (reference sequence). The CDR3 has 15 residues. The ends were cut back, 5 bases at V and 1 base at J, with 14 bases in the middle. The CDR3 loop reads CASSPRNSPNTEAFF. Written as DNA, the CDR3 is TGTGCCAGCAGCCCTAGGAATAGCCCGAACACTGAAGCTTTCTTT. The full variable domain, in which reference TRBV7-9 and TRBJ1-1 provide the parts outside the CDR3, is DTGVSQNPRHKITKRGQNVTFRCDPISEHNRLYWYRQTLGQGPEFLTYFQNEAQLEKSRLLSDRFSAERPKGSFSTLEIQRTEQGDSAMYLCASSPRNSPNTEAFFGQGTRLTVV.

The V call is TRBV28, the J call TRBJ2-6; TRBD1 agrees at 9 bases. The germline gives CDR1 MDHEN, CDR2 SYDVKM. The CDR3 runs to 20 residues. V trimming: 0 bases; J trimming: 0 bases; junction bases outside the gene matches: 9. CDR3 sequence reads: CASSLWGQGPIRSGANVLTF. The DNA for the CDR3 is TGTGCCAGCAGTTTATGGGGACAGGGTCCCATCCGCTCTGGGGCCAACGTCCTGACTTTC.

V is TRBV5-1 and J is TRBJ2-5, with TRBD2 identical over 9 bases. Unmatched junction bases numbered 4, after V lost 4 bases and J lost 3 bases. Germline CDR1 reads SGHRS; CDR2 reads YFSETQ. The CDR3 spans 14 residues. The CDR3 is CASSVSGGEETQYF. CDR3 nucleotides: TGCGCCAGCAGCGTTAGCGGGGGAGAAGAGACCCAGTACTTC.

This chain connects TRBV9 to TRBJ2-2; TRBD2 is a possible D gene (7 bases). The ends were cut back, 7 bases at V and 6 bases at J, with 19 bases in the middle. CDR1 SGDLS and CDR2 YYNGEE come from the germline V gene. CDR3 length: 15 amino acids. The CDR3 DNA is TGTGCCAGCTCCCTGGGGGGGGCTGGGTCCGGGGAGCTGTTTTTT. Amino acids: CASSLGGAGSGELFF.

The rearrangement uses TRBV29-1 and TRBJ2-6; D not resolved. The germline V and J ends were trimmed by 6 bases and 0 bases, with 9 bases remaining between them. The CDR3 has 14 residues. The V gene's germline CDR1 is SQVTM and CDR2 ANQGSEA. The CDR3: CSVTHTSGANVLTF. As DNA, the CDR3 is TGCAGCGTCACCCACACCTCTGGGGCCAACGTCCTGACTTTC. Full variable domain (missing parts from reference TRBV29-1 and TRBJ2-6): SAVISQKPSRDICQRGTSLTIQCQVDSQVTMMFWYRQQPGQSLTLIATANQGSEATYESGFVIDKFPISRPNLTFSTLTVSNMSPEDSSIYLCSVTHTSGANVLTFGAGSRLTVL.

V and J are TRBV27 and TRBJ1-1; possible D gene TRBD1, 6 bases. Germline V gene data show CDR1 as MNHEY and CDR2 as SMNVEV (reference sequence). Trimming shortened V by 3 bases and J by 0 bases, and 8 bases separated the two germline ends. The CDR3 has 14 residues. DNA for the CDR3: TGTGCCAGCAGTTTGACAGGTGTGAACACTGAAGCTTTCTTT. Translation gives CASSLTGVNTEAFF.

The chain employs TRBV7-6 and TRBJ2-7, with TRBD1 matching over 9 bases. CDR3 length: 14 amino acids. Germline V gene sequence: CDR1 SGHVS, CDR2 FNYEAQ. V trimming: 3 bases; J trimming: 5 bases; junction bases outside the gene matches: 5. The CDR3: CASSFGTGTHEQYF. The CDR3 coding sequence is TGTGCCAGCAGCTTCGGGACAGGGACCCACGAGCAGTACTTC.

The CDR3 is CSASAQSEEYF. The CDR3 DNA follows: TGCAGTGCTAGTGCCCAGTCTGAGGAGTACTTC. The rearrangement joins TRBV20-1 to TRBJ2-7; D not certain. This CDR3 has 11 residues. Trimming shortened V by 3 bases and J by 11 bases, and 14 bases separated the two germline ends. Germline-derived CDR1 and CDR2 are DFQATT and SNEGSKA (reference sequence).

The rearrangement joins TRBV15 to TRBJ2-7; D perhaps matches TRBD2 (6 bases). Germline assignment: CDR1 LNHNV and CDR2 YYDKDF (reference sequence). Trimming took 1 base from V and 13 from J, leaving 17 bases between them. The CDR3 contains 13 residues. The CDR3 DNA sequence: TGTGCCACCAGCAGAGGGAGTATGGGACTCCGTTACTTC. Its translation is CATSRGSMGLRYF.

The CDR3 DNA is TGTGCCTGGAGTCCTGACAGGGGGCCTGAAAAACTGTTTTTT. Translating gives CAWSPDRGPEKLFF. This rearrangement joins TRBV30 to TRBJ1-4; 10 nucleotides align to TRBD1. Germline CDR1 GTSNPN, CDR2 SVGIG (reference sequence). The CDR3 sequence is 14 residues long. With 2 bases clipped from V and 7 bases from J, the junction kept 4 bases outside the gene matches.

This clone was recorded only once. This sequence joins TRBV5-1 and TRBJ1-1, with 10 bases that match TRBD1. V lost 4 bases, J lost 1 base, and 4 bases stayed unmatched. Germline V gives CDR1 SGHRS, CDR2 YFSETQ. CDR3 size: 15 residues. The CDR3 nucleotides are TGCGCCAGCAGCACCGGACAGGGGGAGAACACTGAAGCTTTCTTT. This sequence encodes CASSTGQGENTEAFF.

This clone was counted once. Written as DNA, the CDR3 is TGTGCCAGCAGTTACACTACAGCGGGGGGGGGAGAGACCCAGTACTTC. Residues: CASSYTTAGGGETQYF. V gene TRBV6-5 combines with J gene TRBJ2-5; 10 nucleotides line up with TRBD2. The trim removed 2 bases at V and 4 bases at J, leaving 7 bases unmatched. Germline CDR1 and CDR2: MNHEY and SVGAGI. The CDR3 covers 16 residues.

V is TRBV7-6 and J is TRBJ2-7; TRBD2 is a possible D gene (5 bases). The V end was cut by 0 bases, the J end by 5 bases, with 8 bases between. Germline values: CDR1 SGHVS, CDR2 FNYEAQ. The CDR3 is 13 residues long. This CDR3 is CASSLAGVDEQYF. CDR3 DNA sequence: TGTGCCAGCAGCTTAGCGGGAGTAGACGAGCAGTACTTC. Together with reference TRBV7-6 and TRBJ2-7, the CDR3 gives the full variable domain: GAGVSQSPRYKVTKRGQDVALRCDPISGHVSLYWYRQALGQGPEFLTYFNYEAQQDKSGLPNDRFSAERPEGSISTLTIQRTEQRDSAMYRCASSLAGVDEQYFGPGTRLTVT.

The J gene is TRBJ1-1, the V gene TRBV11-2; D possibly corresponds to TRBD1 (6 bases). V was shortened by 6 bases and J by 0 bases, with 20 bases between the two germline ends. CDR3 length: 17 residues. The germline CDR1 and CDR2 sequences are SGHAT and FQNNGV. The CDR3 loop is CASSSRRGGSMNTEAFF. CDR3 in DNA: TGTGCCAGCAGTTCTCGAAGGGGGGGTTCAATGAACACTGAAGCTTTCTTT.

This CDR3 reads CASSWDRPYEQYF. The CDR3 DNA sequence: TGTGCCAGCAGCTGGGACAGGCCCTACGAGCAGTACTTC. The chain employs TRBV7-9 and TRBJ2-7; 8 nucleotides line up with TRBD1. Germline V CDR1 and CDR2: SEHNR, FQNEAQ (reference sequence). The V and J ends lost 4 bases and 2 bases, in that order; junction bases with no gene match: 1. The CDR3 is 13 residues long.

The CDR3 DNA is TGTGCCAGCAGCTTGGGGCAGGCGCTATTCTACGAGCAGTACTTC. Its protein is CASSLGQALFYEQYF. V and J are TRBV5-4 and TRBJ2-7; D unclear. CDR1 is SGHNT, CDR2 YYREEE, per germline (reference sequence). The CDR3 spans 15 residues. With 0 bases removed from V and 3 bases from J, the gap between germline ends came to 13 bases.

The chain carries TRBV9 and TRBJ2-1, with 9 bases fitting TRBD1. Unmatched junction bases numbered 8, after V lost 2 bases and J lost 8 bases. CDR1 is SGDLS, CDR2 YYNGEE, per germline. The CDR3 is 15 residues long. DNA for the CDR3: TGTGCCAGCAGCGTCTTTAGGGACAGGGTGTATGAGCAGTTCTTC. Translating it yields CASSVFRDRVYEQFF. Together with reference TRBV9 and TRBJ2-1, the CDR3 gives the full variable domain: DSGVTQTPKHLITATGQRVTLRCSPRSGDLSVYWYQQSLDQGLQFLIQYYNGEERAKGNILERFSAQQFPDLHSELNLSSLELGDSALYFCASSVFRDRVYEQFFGPGTRLTVL.

This rearrangement joins TRBV4-1 to TRBJ1-2; 8 bases map to TRBD1. With 0 bases clipped from V and 7 bases from J, the junction kept 10 bases outside the gene matches. Germline assignment: CDR1 MGHRA and CDR2 YSYEKL. The CDR3 extends over 16 amino acids. For the CDR3, the DNA is TGCGCCAGCAGCCAAGATGCACAGGGGGTTTTTGGTGGCTACACCTTC. As protein: CASSQDAQGVFGGYTF.

V is TRBV27 and J is TRBJ1-5; D possibly corresponds to TRBD1 (5 bases). V was trimmed by 2 bases and J by 4 bases, leaving 12 bases between them. This CDR3 spans 15 amino acids. Germline lookup yields CDR1 MNHEY and CDR2 SMNVEV (reference sequence). In DNA, the CDR3 is TGTGCCAGCAGTTTAGTGGGAAGGGGAAATCAGCCCCAGCATTTT. Protein: CASSLVGRGNQPQHF.

This chain joins TRBV5-6 and TRBJ2-1, with 10 nucleotides matching TRBD2. The germline V gene has CDR1 SGHDT and CDR2 YYEEEE. Trimming cost V 4 bases and J 10 bases; bases outside gene matches: 8. This CDR3 has 14 amino acids. The CDR3 loop reads CASSPVGGLAEQFF. The DNA of the CDR3 is TGTGCCAGCAGCCCCGTCGGGGGACTAGCGGAGCAGTTCTTC.

The V and J genes are TRBV5-1 and TRBJ1-2, with 9 positions matching TRBD1. The germline V gene encodes CDR1 SGHRS and CDR2 YFSETQ. V lost 5 bases and J lost 1; bases outside the gene matches: 6. CDR3 length: 15 amino acids. CDR3 nucleotide sequence: TGCGCCAGCAGATTCACAGGGGGCCGTAACTATGGCTACACCTTC. Its protein product is CASRFTGGRNYGYTF.